These 4 T cell receptor beta chains originate from one sample sequenced in a study of long-term antiretroviral therapy in people with HIV. They ran version v3.0 of the immunoSEQ assay at survey level. Data came from immunoSEQ multiplex PCR; TCRdb stores just in-frame clones and leaves some out. The sample holds about 21,000 clones; around 85% are singletons and the top ten take 3% to 4%. This specimen consisted of unsorted PBMCs, obtained roughly 4 years after starting antiretroviral therapy. The receptor source for this set is a young man with HIV.

V gene TRBV5-8 combines with J gene TRBJ2-7, with D uncertain. Germline V gives CDR1 SGHTS, CDR2 YDEGEE. CDR3 length equals 14 residues. V was clipped by 2 bases and J by 2 bases, with 11 bases between them. CDR3 DNA: TGTGCCAGCAGCTTCGGAGTGACAACCTACGAGCAGTACGTC. It yields the protein CASSFGVTTYEQYV.

This clone was counted once. The chain has TRBV28 and TRBJ2-7, with D tentatively TRBD2 (5 bases). CDR1 is MDHEN, CDR2 SYDVKM, per germline. The CDR3 contains 13 residues. The V gene lost 6 bases and the J gene lost 2 bases, with 11 bases spanning the gap. The CDR3 reads CASRLRGAYEQYV. The CDR3, as DNA: TGTGCCAGCAGGCTCCGGGGAGCCTACGAGCAGTACGTC.

The V gene is TRBV28, the J gene TRBJ2-3; 10 bases agree with TRBD2. J lost 2 bases, V lost 5 bases, and 10 bases had no gene match. The CDR3 totals 17 residues. Germline V gives CDR1 MDHEN, CDR2 SYDVKM. The CDR3 is CASSTKLSGGYTDTQYF. The DNA for the CDR3 is TGTGCCAGCAGTACTAAACTTAGCGGGGGGTACACAGATACGCAGTATTTT.

The genes are TRBV18 and TRBJ1-4, with a possible D match to TRBD1 (6 bases). V lost 0 bases, J lost 7 bases, and 15 bases lay in between. CDR1 and CDR2 from the germline V gene are KGHSH and LQKENI. The CDR3 has 16 amino acids. The chain's CDR3 is CASSPPGRGVGEKLFF. The CDR3 coding sequence is TGTGCCAGCTCACCACCGGGAAGGGGGGTCGGTGAAAAACTGTTTTTT.